A selection of T cell receptor beta chains follows, all from one sample in a study of cytomegalovirus exposure and HLA in healthy donors. The assay was immunoSEQ multiplex PCR, and TCRdb's table has in-frame clones only and misses some. The sample includes 150,000 to 200,000 clones, 70% to 85% of them seen just once. The source material was PBMCs. All receptors derive from a human donor in good health. CDR3s include the opening cysteine and the closing phenylalanine or tryptophan. Fields, in order: V gene, CDR3 length, J gene, CDR3 protein.

V: TRBV30; length: 12; J: TRBJ2-7; CDR3: CAWSRGTYEQYF
V: TRBV7-8; length: 15; J: TRBJ2-7; CDR3: CASSLRTGISNEQYF
V: TRBV7-2; length: 16; J: TRBJ1-3; CDR3: CASSRDRTFSGNTIYF
V: TRBV18; length: 17; J: TRBJ1-5; CDR3: CASSTILRDSSNQPQHF
V: TRBV19; length: 13; J: TRBJ2-7; CDR3: CASSMIGGYEQYF
V: TRBV4-3; length: 12; J: TRBJ1-6; CDR3: CASSQDLSPLHF
V: TRBV7-3; length: 16; J: TRBJ1-1; CDR3: CASSDLPGGGNTEAFF
V: TRBV28; length: 17; J: TRBJ1-1; CDR3: CASSSPGGHGLNTEAFF
V: TRBV6-5; length: 14; J: TRBJ2-3; CDR3: CATALGGATDTQYF
V: TRBV29-1; length: 12; J: TRBJ1-1; CDR3: CSVEAGGTEAFF
V: TRBV6-1; length: 15; J: TRBJ1-1; CDR3: CASSDYGPLNTEAFF
V: TRBV4-3; length: 15; J: TRBJ1-4; CDR3: CASGLTGATNEKLFF
V: TRBV28; length: 13; J: TRBJ1-3; CDR3: CASSSPGYSTIYF
V: TRBV9; length: 14; J: TRBJ2-4; CDR3: CASSNQGAKNIQYF
V: TRBV5-4; length: 16; J: TRBJ2-7; CDR3: CASSGYRDRGQREQYF
V: TRBV5-6; length: 12; J: TRBJ1-1; CDR3: CASSNTGTHPFF
V: TRBV10-3; length: 17; J: TRBJ2-6; CDR3: CAISRGRGESGANVLTF
V: TRBV10-1; length: 16; J: TRBJ2-5; CDR3: CASSESRLAGQETQYF
V: TRBV2; length: 13; J: TRBJ1-6; CDR3: CASNREDNSPLHF
V: TRBV6-5; length: 14; J: TRBJ2-2; CDR3: CASKYRDSTGELFF
V: TRBV15; length: 13; J: TRBJ2-1; CDR3: CATSRASYNEQFF
V: TRBV7-8; length: 16; J: TRBJ2-3; CDR3: CASTQPSGEETDTQYF
V: TRBV5-1; length: 16; J: TRBJ2-1; CDR3: CASSRGGQGSYNEQFF
V: TRBV5-1; length: 15; J: TRBJ1-5; CDR3: CASSLGADFNQPQHF
V: TRBV5-1; length: 15; J: TRBJ1-2; CDR3: CASSPGDSSNYGYTF
V: TRBV4-1; length: 13; J: TRBJ1-4; CDR3: CASSQVRFEKLFF
V: TRBV6-5; length: 15; J: TRBJ1-4; CDR3: CASSYSAIRLKKLFF
V: TRBV7-3; length: 16; J: TRBJ2-3; CDR3: CASSLTAGGKSDTQYF
V: TRBV5-4; length: 16; J: TRBJ2-2; CDR3: CASSDRQAANTGELFF
V: TRBV29-1; length: 14; J: NA; CDR3: CSVESGTGGYEQYF
V: TRBV4-3; length: 14; J: TRBJ2-7; CDR3: CASSQDAGGGEQYF
V: TRBV7-2; length: 14; J: TRBJ2-7; CDR3: CASSSGVGSYEQYF
V: TRBV5-4; length: 15; J: TRBJ2-5; CDR3: CASSQTSGGSETQYF
V: TRBV7-2; length: 15; J: TRBJ1-4; CDR3: CASSPTGTTNEKLFF
V: TRBV7-2; length: 15; J: TRBJ1-1; CDR3: CASSRAPGLNTEAFF
V: TRBV4-1; length: 14; J: TRBJ2-7; CDR3: CASSQTGQPHEQYF
V: TRBV4-1; length: 14; J: TRBJ1-6; CDR3: CASSRGGNNSPLHF
V: TRBV6-5; length: 12; J: TRBJ1-2; CDR3: CASSGLDNGYTF
V: TRBV19; length: 15; J: TRBJ2-7; CDR3: CASSIRRTAIYEQYF
V: TRBV7-6; length: 17; J: TRBJ2-1; CDR3: CASSLAYQRGANNEQFF
V: TRBV4-1; length: 14; J: TRBJ1-5; CDR3: CASSREGGNQPQHF
V: TRBV12-5; length: 17; J: TRBJ2-1; CDR3: CASGLKDGDRVYNEQFF
V: TRBV27; length: 17; J: TRBJ2-2; CDR3: CASRGTGVWENTGELFF
V: TRBV28; length: 17; J: TRBJ1-1; CDR3: CASSPLSLRTVNTEAFF
V: TRBV19; length: 17; J: TRBJ2-3; CDR3: CASRGASGGGFTDTQYF
V: TRBV27; length: 15; J: TRBJ1-2; CDR3: CASSSLARGLEGYTF
V: TRBV15; length: 14; J: TRBJ2-5; CDR3: CATSRDSGQETQYF
V: TRBV6-5; length: 16; J: TRBJ2-1; CDR3: CASSYSGRGPYNEQFF
V: TRBV9; length: 16; J: TRBJ2-5; CDR3: CASSGTSGSAQETQYF
V: TRBV4-1; length: 15; J: TRBJ2-2; CDR3: CASSQDGGAPGELFF
V: TRBV5-4; length: 12; J: TRBJ2-7; CDR3: CASSSGSYEQYF
V: TRBV30; length: 12; J: TRBJ1-2; CDR3: CAWARTGGGYTF